This paragraph reports one T cell receptor (beta chain). Its antigen is not identified. These data are taken from a study of brain T cells in children with intractable seizures. Documented time point: blood from clinic visit 5 months post-surgery; TSC patient then seizure free. Only cases whose brain tissue showed the highest T cell transcript signatures were sequenced. Patients received at least one anti-epileptic drug before surgery. There are 16 residues in the CDR3. Between the trimmed V and J ends, which lost 1 base and 2 bases, there was a span of 14 bases. The V gene's germline CDR1 is LGHDT and CDR2 YNNKEL (reference sequence). The method was immunoSEQ multiplex PCR; TCRdb's version includes in-frame clones alone and lacks a portion of them. Of about 350,000 clones listed, over 90% are singletons. Findings and caveats of the study: HCMV serostatus was not known, and viral specificity came from CDR3 similarity only. Pre-surgery blood may have been undersampled, hiding some clones.

This TCR derives from a boy under two years old with tuberous sclerosis and intractable seizures. The sequences come from peripheral blood, collected 5 to 6 months after surgery. The V call is TRBV3-1 (or the pseudogene TRBV3-2), the J call TRBJ2-5; D possibly matches TRBD1 or TRBD2 (5 bases each). The CDR3 coding sequence is TGTGCCAGCAGCCAAGTAGGTTGGGGGAATCAAGAGACCCAGTACTTC. This sequence encodes CASSQVGWGNQETQYF.